One sample yielded the 25 T cell receptor beta chains listed below, sequenced in a study of CD8 T cells in Susac syndrome. Reverse transcription of roughly 0.5 to 1 ug RNA was carried out with random hexamers. TCRdb processed the immunoSEQ multiplex PCR reads anew with MiXCR; each CDR3 protein has one entry. This table holds more than 150,000 distinct CDR3 sequences, more than 95% found once. Sequenced sample: CD4+ T cells from PBMCs. The source is a human donor with Susac syndrome.

The chain employs TRBV3-1 and TRBJ2-3; possibly TRBD1 for D (6 bases). This CDR3 region has 14 residues. Per germline, CDR1 LGHDT and CDR2 YNNKEL (reference sequence). V was trimmed by 0 bases and J by 10 bases, leaving 14 bases between them. The CDR3 bases are TGTGCCAGCAGCCAAGAAGGGGGAACTAGAGCGCAGTATTTT. Its translation: CASSQEGGTRAQYF.

The chain combines TRBV14 with TRBJ1-1; no firm D call. The CDR3 is 14 residues long. Germline lookup yields CDR1 SGHDN and CDR2 FVKESK. V was clipped by 0 bases and J by 4 bases, with 9 bases between them. The CDR3 bases are TGTGCCAGCAGCCAAGAGGTCTGGGGCACTGAAGCTTTCTTT. It is translated as CASSQEVWGTEAFF.

The rearrangement links TRBV2 to TRBJ2-5, with D hard to call. Germline CDR1 is SNHLY and CDR2 is FYNNEI. V lost 7 bases to trimming and J lost 3 bases, with 12 bases between them. The CDR3 consists of 13 residues. The CDR3 DNA reads as TGTGCCAGCAATTCGTTCGCTAAAGAGACCCAGTACTTC. As protein: CASNSFAKETQYF. Complete variable domain (other parts from reference TRBV2 and TRBJ2-5): EPEVTQTPSHQVTQMGQEVILRCVPISNHLYFYWYRQILGQKVEFLVSFYNNEISEKSEIFDDQFSVERPDGSNFTLKIRSTKLEDSAMYFCASNSFAKETQYFGPGTRLLVL.

The V and J genes are TRBV6-6 and TRBJ2-4; the D gene is possibly TRBD1 (5 bases). V was cut by 0 bases and J by 1 base, with 10 bases left in between. This CDR3 has 16 amino acids. Germline lookup yields CDR1 MNHNY and CDR2 SVGAGI (reference sequence). The CDR3 DNA reads TGTGCCAGCAGTTACTCTTCAGGGATGGCCAAAAACATTCAGTACTTC. This translates into CASSYSSGMAKNIQYF.

The chain carries TRBV7-9 and TRBJ2-5, with 7 nucleotides matching TRBD2. The CDR3 runs 15 residues. With V trimmed by 5 bases and J by 4 bases, 10 bases remained unmatched. CDR1 is SEHNR and CDR2 is FQNEAQ in the germline V gene (reference sequence). The DNA for the CDR3 is TGTGCCAGCAGCCCATTGGGAGGGGAGGGAGAGACCCAGTACTTC. It yields the protein CASSPLGGEGETQYF.

This clonotype was observed a single time. The rearrangement links TRBV3-1 to TRBJ2-1; D not resolved. The V gene's germline CDR1 is LGHDT and CDR2 YNNKEL (reference sequence). The ends were cut back, 4 bases at V and 0 bases at J, with 10 bases in the middle. The CDR3 loop spans 15 amino acids. Here the CDR3 reads CASSLTGASYNEQFF. The CDR3 region has the DNA TGTGCCAGCAGCCTCACGGGCGCCTCCTACAATGAGCAGTTCTTC.

V usage is TRBV30 and J usage is TRBJ2-6; the D gene is possibly TRBD2 (5 bases). CDR1 is GTSNPN and CDR2 is SVGIG in the germline V gene (reference sequence). Trimming pared 0 bases from V and 0 bases from J, leaving 12 bases between. CDR3 length equals 17 residues. CDR3: CAWSVGSLSSGANVLTF. CDR3 sequence (DNA): TGTGCCTGGAGTGTAGGGAGTCTCAGCTCTGGGGCCAACGTCCTGACTTTC.

The rearrangement joins TRBV20-1 to TRBJ2-1; 7 bases agree with TRBD1. Trimming cost V 6 bases and J 4 bases; bases outside gene matches: 6. Germline assignment: CDR1 DFQATT and CDR2 SNEGSKA (reference sequence). This CDR3 is 13 amino acids long. The CDR3 DNA follows: TGCAGTGCCGTCGGGACAGTTTACAATGAGCAGTTCTTC. Translating it yields CSAVGTVYNEQFF.

The chain employs TRBV7-2 and TRBJ2-2, with 9 bases identical to TRBD2. The CDR3 runs to 17 residues. Germline lookup yields CDR1 SGHTA and CDR2 FQGNSA. With 5 bases clipped from V and 4 bases from J, the junction kept 11 bases outside the gene matches. CDR3 nucleotides: TGTGCCAGCAGCCCCAGCGCGGGAGGGCGAGGCACCGGGGAGCTGTTTTTT. Translating it yields CASSPSAGGRGTGELFF.

The chain joins TRBV28 to TRBJ2-7; tentative D call: TRBD2 (6 bases). The V end lost 6 bases, the J end lost 2 bases, and 14 bases lay between the germline ends. Germline V CDR1 and CDR2: MDHEN, SYDVKM. CDR3 length equals 14 residues. CDR3: CASSTGLPTYEQYF. Written as DNA, the CDR3 is TGTGCCAGCAGCACGGGACTCCCAACCTACGAGCAGTACTTC.

The CDR3, as DNA: TGCGCCAGCAGCCTCAGACAGGGCTCCTACGAGCAGTACGTC. Encoded protein: CASSLRQGSYEQYV. This chain connects TRBV4-1 to TRBJ2-7; 7 nucleotides align to TRBD1. Germline values: CDR1 MGHRA, CDR2 YSYEKL. Trimming removed 4 bases from V and 0 bases from J; junction bases left unmatched: 3. The CDR3 consists of 14 residues.

The chain recombines TRBV29-1 with TRBJ1-2; D perhaps matches TRBD1 (5 bases). CDR1 is SQVTM and CDR2 is ANQGSEA in the germline V gene. The CDR3 is 12 amino acids. V was pared by 6 bases and J by 0 bases, with 8 bases between. CDR3: CSVQTANYGYTF. CDR3 coding DNA: TGCAGCGTCCAGACAGCTAACTATGGCTACACCTTC. The full variable domain, in which reference TRBV29-1 and TRBJ1-2 provide the parts outside the CDR3, is SAVISQKPSRDICQRGTSLTIQCQVDSQVTMMFWYRQQPGQSLTLIATANQGSEATYESGFVIDKFPISRPNLTFSTLTVSNMSPEDSSIYLCSVQTANYGYTFGSGTRLTVV.

This chain connects TRBV9 to TRBJ1-3; no firm D call. Germline V gene lookup returns CDR1 SGDLS and CDR2 YYNGEE. V lost 0 bases and J 4 bases, leaving 5 bases between the germline ends. The CDR3 extends over 13 amino acids. CDR3 nucleotide sequence: TGTGCCAGCAGCGTAGCCCAGGGAAACACCATATATTTT. Its protein product is CASSVAQGNTIYF. The full variable domain, with the rest looked up from reference TRBV9 and TRBJ1-3, is DSGVTQTPKHLITATGQRVTLRCSPRSGDLSVYWYQQSLDQGLQFLIQYYNGEERAKGNILERFSAQQFPDLHSELNLSSLELGDSALYFCASSVAQGNTIYFGEGSWLTVV.

This chain links TRBV30 with TRBJ2-6, with D possibly TRBD1 on 6 matching bases. The length of the CDR3 is 13 residues. V dropped 4 bases and J dropped 2 bases, with 6 bases sitting between them. Germline V lookup: CDR1 GTSNPN, CDR2 SVGIG (reference sequence). This CDR3 reads CAWTGAGANVLTF. DNA for the CDR3: TGTGCCTGGACAGGGGCTGGGGCCAACGTCCTGACTTTC.

This chain uses TRBV20-1 with TRBJ2-5, with 8 bases aligning to TRBD2. The CDR3 runs 14 residues. Germline loops: CDR1 DFQATT, CDR2 SNEGSKA (reference sequence). J was trimmed by 5 bases and V by 3 bases; bases with no gene match: 8. CDR3 protein: CSARNAGGQETQYF. In nucleotides, the CDR3 is TGCAGTGCTAGGAATGCGGGGGGCCAGGAGACCCAGTACTTC.

V is TRBV20-1 and J is TRBJ2-1; maybe TRBD2 (5 bases). Trimming took 1 base from V and 13 from J, leaving 17 bases between them. In germline, CDR1 is DFQATT, CDR2 SNEGSKA (reference sequence). The CDR3 is 13 amino acids. CDR3 coding DNA: TGCAGTGCTAGAGTACTTGGTAGCGCCTCACAGTTCTTC. The encoded protein is CSARVLGSASQFF.

J is TRBJ2-5 and V is TRBV18; D remains ambiguous. The V end was cut by 6 bases, the J end by 3 bases, with 5 bases between. The CDR3 runs to 11 residues. From germline, CDR1 is KGHSH and CDR2 LQKENI. CDR3 sequence reads: CASSSKETQYF. CDR3 DNA: TGTGCCAGCTCCTCCAAAGAGACCCAGTACTTC. Supplemented by reference TRBV18 and TRBJ2-5, the full variable domain reads NAGVMQNPRHLVRRRGQEARLRCSPMKGHSHVYWYRQLPEEGLKFMVYLQKENIIDESGMPKERFSAEFPKEGPSILRIQQVVRGDSAAYFCASSSKETQYFGPGTRLLVL.

The rearrangement links TRBV29-1 to TRBJ1-2; D not certain. Germline V gene sequence: CDR1 SQVTM, CDR2 ANQGSEA. The CDR3 is 13 amino acids. Trimming took 1 base from V and 5 from J, leaving 11 bases between them. The CDR3 sequence: CSVEVEGSYGYTF. Here the CDR3 DNA reads TGCAGCGTTGAAGTGGAGGGCAGTTATGGCTACACCTTC.

This rearrangement joins TRBV30 to TRBJ1-2; D not certain. Germline CDR1 reads GTSNPN; CDR2 reads SVGIG (reference sequence). The CDR3 totals 14 residues. Trimming left V 2 bases short and J 7 bases short, with 17 bases between. CDR3: CAWSPHSSGSGYTF. In DNA, the CDR3 is TGTGCCTGGAGTCCCCACTCCTCGGGGAGTGGCTACACCTTC.

This chain joins TRBV12-3 or TRBV12-4 and TRBJ2-1; 12 nucleotides match TRBD2. The CDR3 has 18 residues. The V gene end was trimmed by 5 bases and the J gene end by 3 bases; junction bases not matched to a gene: 11. The CDR3 bases are TGTGCCAGCAGTACCAGACTAGCGGGGGCTCTAGGCTACAATGAGCAGTTCTTC. This codes for CASSTRLAGALGYNEQFF.

The V gene is TRBV12-3 or TRBV12-4, the J gene TRBJ1-4, with D possibly TRBD1 on 5 matching bases. The CDR3 covers 15 residues. Trimming removed 4 bases from V and 8 bases from J, with 17 bases in between. The CDR3 loop reads CASSSGTGPGEKLFF. The CDR3 nucleotides read TGTGCCAGCAGTTCAGGAACAGGTCCTGGGGAAAAACTGTTTTTT.

The genes are TRBV6-2 or TRBV6-3 and TRBJ1-5, with 11 bases aligning to TRBD1. V was clipped by 6 bases and J by 7 bases; unmatched bases: 8. This CDR3 contains 15 residues. Germline lookup yields CDR1 MNHEY and CDR2 SVGEGT. The CDR3 here is CASREGTGGRQPQHF. CDR3 DNA: TGTGCCAGCAGGGAAGGGACAGGGGGTAGACAGCCCCAGCATTTT.

This chain uses TRBV5-4 with TRBJ2-5, with TRBD1 as a possible D gene (5 bases). In germline, CDR1 is SGHNT, CDR2 YYREEE (reference sequence). Deletions cut 2 bases from V and 3 bases from J, with 14 bases between. The CDR3 consists of 15 residues. CDR3 nucleotides: TGTGCCAGCAGCTTCCCTCGGCAGGGTAAAGAGACCCAGTACTTC. Translation gives CASSFPRQGKETQYF. The variable domain in full, with the rest retrieved from reference TRBV5-4 and TRBJ2-5, is ETGVTQSPTHLIKTRGQQVTLRCSSQSGHNTVSWYQQALGQGPQFIFQYYREEENGRGNFPPRFSGLQFPNYSSELNVNALELDDSALYLCASSFPRQGKETQYFGPGTRLLVL.

The V call is TRBV4-1, the J call TRBJ1-5; D unclear. The V gene lost 3 bases and the J gene lost 7 bases, with 13 bases spanning the gap. CDR1 is MGHRA and CDR2 is YSYEKL in the germline V gene. There are 14 residues in the CDR3. CDR3: CASSQTLINQPQHF. CDR3 nucleotides: TGCGCCAGCAGCCAGACCCTAATAAACCAGCCCCAGCATTTT.

V gene TRBV30 combines with J gene TRBJ2-3; 9 bases fit TRBD2. Unmatched junction bases numbered 11, after V lost 4 bases and J lost 6 bases. The CDR3 consists of 15 residues. Germline V lookup: CDR1 GTSNPN, CDR2 SVGIG (reference sequence). In DNA form, the CDR3 reads TGTGCCTGGACCGTCAGTAGCGGGAGCGGGGATACGCAGTATTTT. Translation: CAWTVSSGSGDTQYF.